The T cell receptor (beta chain) under discussion was sequenced for a study of cytomegalovirus exposure and HLA in healthy donors (dated by TCRdb to 2017 to 2019). With regard to the full study: According to an earlier analysis of 587 of the donors, about 179 million T cells yielded 117 million unique TCR beta sequences and 276 Gb of sequence data. An early release covering more than 500 HLA-typed donors comprised 250 to 350 gigabases of sequencing data and roughly 85 million unique TCR sequences. Among the roughly 400 genotyped donors, around 81% belonged to the genetic ancestry cluster associated with self-reported Caucasian donors. The study was designed to test whether signatures of past pathogen exposure could be identified by cataloging public T cell receptors. The study profiled the T cell repertoires of hundreds of subjects by immunosequencing and related them to cytomegalovirus serostatus. In addition to the first cohort of roughly 670 subjects, a separate validation cohort of 120 different subjects was used. To predict cytomegalovirus infection status, the study combined high-throughput TCR immunosequencing, statistical association of individual TCRs with disease status, and machine learning. In a later analysis, previously published TCR beta repertoires from 500 to 750 donors were re-analyzed and high-resolution HLA genotyping was added so that TCR occurrence patterns could be studied. Rather than using new phenotypic data, the later analysis identified candidate immune exposures from TCR beta sequences and from how often those sequences occurred across donors. An earlier analysis of 500 to 750 of the donors applied high-throughput TCR beta sequencing to assess whether each TCR beta V gene segment acted as functional or pseudogenic. Donor age, sex, ethnicity and CMV serostatus were compiled alongside the repertoire data. Genome-wide SNP genotypes for about 60% of the roughly 700 donors were used in a later genetic analysis, which treated that subset as a discovery cohort. All discovery cohort repertoires had been generated on a single sequencing platform. HLA typing covered class I and class II loci at four-digit resolution. The number of typed donors differed by locus: roughly 620-640 for A, B, C, DRB1 and DQB1; approximately 520 for DQA1; roughly 600 for DPA1; and about 450 for DPB1. Several DR-DQ haplotypes were handled as single units for association and clustering, since linkage in the cohort was strong. On average, roughly 250,000 unique TCR beta nucleotide sequences were sequenced per donor among 350 to 400 genotyped donors of the cohort, with approximately 18% of those sequences being non-productive.

Regarding this clone: Its antigen has not been determined. No base-level quality is on record; no much larger clone is a single base apart.

General study outcomes and caveats: The earlier analysis of 587 of the donors excluded roughly 16 rarely observed V segments, including chromosome 9 orphons, because counts were too low. In a later analysis, most CMV-associated TCR beta chains were found to appear HLA-restricted, with HLA associations seemingly driven largely by CMV exposure. A later analysis associated about 18,000 TCR beta sequences with specific HLA alleles at a false discovery rate of 0.05. Linkage disequilibrium might explain the correlated functional status among segregating V segments, but an unknown experimental factor could not be ruled out. In a later genetic analysis, fewer N-insertions in productive TCRs were reported among donors in an Asian-associated ancestry cluster than the roughly 700-donor mean. The study gave a list of about 160 TCR beta chains associated with cytomegalovirus. For the cohort, immune exposure information was limited to CMV serostatus. A later analysis found that HLA-associated TCR beta chains were more clonally expanded and had lower generation probabilities than equally common non-associated chains. When HLA alleles, especially DR and DQ, strongly co-occurred, attributing TCR associations to individual alleles was difficult. Several of the top co-occurrence clusters appeared to be linked to parvovirus B19, influenza, CMV and Epstein-Barr virus, according to a later analysis. In an earlier analysis of more than 450 of the donors, most TCR beta V segments were observed in productive rearrangements about 87% or about 30% of the time, broadly matching IMGT annotations. A later analysis found that TCR association rates varied across HLA loci, with DRB1 alleles showing the most associated TCRs and HLA-C alleles the fewest. Across donors, most TCR sequences were observed very rarely, whereas some public TCRs were present in many individuals. A further reported finding was that TCR beta sequences accurately predicted the HLA-A and HLA-B alleles for most subjects in the first cohort. The classifier was reported to diagnose cytomegalovirus status with high specificity and sensitivity in both the original and validation cohorts. The presence/absence analyses assumed that sequencing depth was roughly uniform across donors, and that assumption may not be true. This cohort had only TCR beta chains sequenced, and the lack of alpha or paired-chain data limited which features could be detected. An association between a missense DCLRE1C variant and V-gene and J-gene trimming of TCR beta chains was found in a later genetic analysis and replicated in an independent cohort. Three of the identified cytomegalovirus-associated TCR beta chains were confirmed in vitro to be specific for cytomegalovirus antigens. The authors suggested that the approach could potentially be generalized to other disease states and immunological phenotypes. The sequencing pipeline was judged likely to have produced a cluster of highly shared sequence variants as a technical artifact. Because some donors lacked HLA typing at each locus, the association tests relied only on the typed subset.

In total, fewer than 750 healthy bone marrow donors made up the cohort. All cohort members were sampled while nominally healthy, although unrecorded immune exposures were likely present. The donor tested CMV seropositive, placing the donor among the 310 or so seropositive members of the cohort. A peripheral blood sample was collected from each donor, and TCR beta sequencing was performed on peripheral blood mononuclear cells. Genomic DNA was extracted from the blood cell samples with the Qiagen DNeasy Blood Extraction Kit. The receptor library was made with the immunoSEQ multiplex PCR assay. For the multiplex PCR, a mixture combining 60 forward primers for TCR Vbeta segments and 13 reverse primers for TCR Jbeta segments was used. A multiplex PCR assay on genomic DNA amplified the CDR3 region of rearranged TCR beta genes. Amplified TCR beta libraries were sequenced as 87-base-pair reads on the Illumina HiSeq System. From the authors' description of their analysis: In a later analysis, 70 million to 95 million unique TCR beta chains were counted across the approximately 640 repertoires, and roughly 11 million of these chains were shared by at least two donors. A nearest-neighbor algorithm error-corrected the raw reads and collapsed the reads into unique sequences, merging closely related sequences to remove PCR and sequencing errors. To assign V, D and J gene segments, CDR3 sequences were aligned to IMGT reference sequences. For a sequence to be retained, at least a six-nucleotide match to both a V gene segment and a J gene segment was required. A rearrangement counted as productive if the CDR3 had no stop codons and remained in frame with V and J, and every other rearrangement counted as non-productive. Following IMGT convention, CDR3 was defined as the stretch from the second conserved V-encoded cysteine to the conserved J-encoded phenylalanine. The earlier analysis of 587 of the donors excluded any sequence lacking an unambiguous match to a single V gene segment. An earlier analysis of approximately 590 of the donors classified V segments as functional when productive rearrangements were above 56.7% and as segregating when the standard deviation between donors was above 5%. To diagnose cytomegalovirus status from the catalog of TCR beta chain sequences, a statistical classification framework was built. In a later analysis, V and J genes were assigned by comparing TCR nucleotide sequences against IMGT/GENE-DB human TR gene sequences. The TCRdist pipeline was used in a later analysis to assign CDR3 sequences and most-parsimonious VDJ recombination scenarios. In a later analysis, each TCR beta chain was defined by its CDR3 amino acid sequence together with its V-gene family, and reads lacking a unique V-gene family were excluded. As a way to deal with suspected cross-contamination and a sequencing artifact, a later analysis dropped roughly 620 nucleotide sequences that were highly shared and had low generation probability. In a later analysis, a clonal expansion index was calculated for each public chain from normalized within-repertoire ranks of inferred template counts. A later analysis computed generation probabilities with a VDJ recombination model fitted to out-of-frame rearrangements, and checked the results against IGoR. A later analysis scored TCR-TCR, TCR-HLA and TCR-CMV co-occurrence with hypergeometric tests, applying a repertoire-size bias correction to TCR pairs. To estimate false discovery rates, a later analysis permuted the HLA or CMV assignments 20 times. In a later analysis, co-occurring TCRs were grouped using DBSCAN, and TCRdist sequence similarity was added for clustering within HLA-allele-positive subsets. Repertoires with fewer than 30,000 or more than 120,000 public chains, plus five repertoires with anomalous nucleotide sharing, were excluded from co-occurrence clustering. Drawn from immuneACCESS, this table holds only the in-frame rearrangements with V and J called that TCRdb kept. Clones are partly lost; checked studies trace under half to an unresolved V gene and leave the rest unexplained. That table gives V, J and clone size, and the DNA gave D and trimming. The sample yields about 110,000 clones; roughly 82% were counted once. The ten most abundant clones make up under 8% of the sample.

This receptor was obtained from a woman aged 45-65 years in good health and CMV-seropositive. Specimen: PBMCs.

The DNA sequence reads TGTGCCAGTAGTGTGGACAGGGATCGGGTCTACGAGCAGTACTTC. It codes for CASSVDRDRVYEQYF. This receptor chain uses TRBV19 and TRBJ2-5, with TRBD1 matching 8 junction bases. The end of the DNA aligns better with TRBJ2-7, so the J call may be wrong. The germline V gene (reference sequence) supplies CDR1 LNHDA and CDR2 SQIVND. The CDR3 spans 15 residues, from the cysteine through the phenylalanine. Kept here is only the CDR3 DNA, which spans 45 bases and is read in frame from base 1.